Listed here are 5 T cell receptor beta chains from one sample, sequenced in a study of regulatory T cells in long-lasting Graves disease. Sample time point: newly diagnosed GD, antithyroid drugs for less than 3 months. PBMC-derived RNA was used for the TCR library. iRepertoire HTBI primers and Arm-PCR of CDR3 regions built TCR beta libraries. MiXCR was run by TCRdb on the multiplex PCR reads, yielding one entry per CDR3 protein. The sample holds about 620,000 distinct CDR3 sequences, roughly 15% seen once. These data were also filed under a second study, of T cells in Graves' hyperthyroidism and ophthalmopathy.

The material sequenced was peripheral blood mononuclear cells (PBMCs), taken at new diagnosis, from a patient treated with antithyroid drugs. The receptors derive from a woman between 25 and 40 years old with Graves disease.

This clonotype was counted many times. This chain connects TRBV3-1 to TRBJ2-5; D call uncertain. The length of the CDR3 is 12 residues. V lost 4 bases and J lost 5, with 8 bases in between. In germline, CDR1 is LGHDT, CDR2 YNNKEL (reference sequence). The CDR3 coding sequence is TGTGCCAGCAGCCTCGGGTTGGAGACCCAGTACTTC. This encodes CASSLGLETQYF.

The chain has TRBV27 and TRBJ2-1; TRBD2 might be the D (6 bases). With 4 bases removed from V and 3 bases from J, the gap between germline ends came to 22 bases. This CDR3 region has 18 residues. Germline CDR1 MNHEY, CDR2 SMNVEV (reference sequence). CDR3 in amino acids: CASSWLRWGSGNYNEQFF. The CDR3 region has the DNA TGTGCCAGCAGTTGGTTGAGGTGGGGTAGCGGAAACTACAATGAGCAGTTCTTC.

This clonotype was observed a few times. The chain joins TRBV7-2 to TRBJ1-6; D call uncertain. The CDR3 sequence is 15 residues long. Germline CDR1 SGHTA, CDR2 FQGNSA. V lost 3 bases and J 5 bases, leaving 11 bases between the germline ends. The CDR3 here is CASSFAGNNNSPLHF. The CDR3 bases are TGTGCCAGCAGCTTTGCCGGGAATAATAATTCACCCCTCCACTTT.

This clonotype was recorded at least ten times. The chain uses TRBV2 and TRBJ2-3; D is undetermined. The CDR3 loop spans 15 amino acids. The V and J ends lost 5 bases and 0 bases respectively, with 12 bases between them. Germline V gene data show CDR1 as SNHLY and CDR2 as FYNNEI. The CDR3 loop reads CASSQPPLSTDTQYF. The CDR3 nucleotides read TGTGCCAGCAGTCAACCGCCCCTAAGCACAGATACGCAGTATTTT.

This clonotype appeared many times. This rearrangement joins TRBV19 to TRBJ1-5; 8 bases match TRBD1. Germline V gene lookup returns CDR1 LNHDA and CDR2 SQIVND (reference sequence). This CDR3 has 13 amino acids. J was trimmed by 6 bases and V by 8 bases; bases with no gene match: 6. CDR3 residues: CASGQGSRQPQHF. The CDR3 DNA reads TGTGCCAGTGGACAGGGATCACGTCAGCCCCAGCATTTT.